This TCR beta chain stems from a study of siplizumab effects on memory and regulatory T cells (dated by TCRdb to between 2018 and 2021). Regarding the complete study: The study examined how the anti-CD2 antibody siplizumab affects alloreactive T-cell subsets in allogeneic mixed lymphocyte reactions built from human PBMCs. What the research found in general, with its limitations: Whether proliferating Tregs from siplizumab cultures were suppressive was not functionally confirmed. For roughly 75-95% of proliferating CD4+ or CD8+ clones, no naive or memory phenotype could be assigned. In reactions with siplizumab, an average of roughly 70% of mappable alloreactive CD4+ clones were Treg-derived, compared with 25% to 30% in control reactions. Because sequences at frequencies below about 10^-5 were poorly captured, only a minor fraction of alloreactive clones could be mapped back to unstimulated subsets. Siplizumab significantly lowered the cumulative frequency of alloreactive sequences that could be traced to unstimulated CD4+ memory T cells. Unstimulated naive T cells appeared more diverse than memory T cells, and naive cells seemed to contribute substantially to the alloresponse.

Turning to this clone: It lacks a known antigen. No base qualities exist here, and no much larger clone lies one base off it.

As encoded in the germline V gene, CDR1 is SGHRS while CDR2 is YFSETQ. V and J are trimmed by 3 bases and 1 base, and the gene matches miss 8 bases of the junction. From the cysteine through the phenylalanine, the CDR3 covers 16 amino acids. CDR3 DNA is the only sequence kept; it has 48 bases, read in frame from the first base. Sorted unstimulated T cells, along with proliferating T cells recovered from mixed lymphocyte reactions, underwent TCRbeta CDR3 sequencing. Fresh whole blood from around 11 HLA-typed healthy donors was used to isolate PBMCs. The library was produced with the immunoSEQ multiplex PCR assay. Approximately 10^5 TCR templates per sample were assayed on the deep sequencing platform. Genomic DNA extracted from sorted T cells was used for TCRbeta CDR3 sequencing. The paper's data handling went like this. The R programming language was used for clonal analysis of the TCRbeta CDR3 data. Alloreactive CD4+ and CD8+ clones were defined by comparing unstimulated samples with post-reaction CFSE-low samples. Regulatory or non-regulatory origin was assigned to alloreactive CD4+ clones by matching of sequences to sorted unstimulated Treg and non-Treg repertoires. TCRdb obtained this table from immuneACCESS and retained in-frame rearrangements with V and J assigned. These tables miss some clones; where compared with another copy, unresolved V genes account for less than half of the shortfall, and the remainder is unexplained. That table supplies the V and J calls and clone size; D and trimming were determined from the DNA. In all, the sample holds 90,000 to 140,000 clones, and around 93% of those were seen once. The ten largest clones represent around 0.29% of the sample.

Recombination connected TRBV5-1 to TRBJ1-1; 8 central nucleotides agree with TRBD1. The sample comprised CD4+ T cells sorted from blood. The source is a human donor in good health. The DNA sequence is TGCGCCAGCAGCTGGCGGAGTGGACAGGGGAACACTGAAGCTTTCTTT. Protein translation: CASSWRSGQGNTEAFF.